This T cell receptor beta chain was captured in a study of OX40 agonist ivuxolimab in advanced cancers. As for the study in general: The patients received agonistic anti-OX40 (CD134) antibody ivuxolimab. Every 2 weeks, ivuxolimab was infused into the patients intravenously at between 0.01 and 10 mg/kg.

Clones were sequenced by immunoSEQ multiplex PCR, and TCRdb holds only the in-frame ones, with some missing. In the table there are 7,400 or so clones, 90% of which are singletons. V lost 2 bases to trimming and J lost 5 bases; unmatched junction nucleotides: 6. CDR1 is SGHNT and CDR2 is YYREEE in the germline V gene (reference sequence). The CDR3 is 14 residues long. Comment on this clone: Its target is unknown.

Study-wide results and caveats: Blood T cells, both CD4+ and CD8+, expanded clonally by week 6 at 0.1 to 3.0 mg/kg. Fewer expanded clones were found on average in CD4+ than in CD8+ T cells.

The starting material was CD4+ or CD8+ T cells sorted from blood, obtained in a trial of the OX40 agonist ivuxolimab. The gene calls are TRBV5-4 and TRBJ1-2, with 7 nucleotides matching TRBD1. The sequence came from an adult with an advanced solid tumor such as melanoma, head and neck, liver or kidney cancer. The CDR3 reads CASSLNTRGYGYTF. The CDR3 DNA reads TGTGCCAGCAGCTTAAACACCAGGGGGTATGGCTACACCTTC.